The 31 T cell receptor beta chains in this list originate from one sample, sequenced in a study of CD8+ T cells in alopecia areata. As the sequencing template, cDNA was produced by extracting RNA and reverse transcribing it. The protocol was immunoSEQ multiplex PCR, while the TCRdb copy is restricted to in-frame clones and leaves out a portion. Among 150,000 or so clones, 45% to 60% were seen once, and the ten largest hold 19%. The starting material was CD8+ T cells sorted from blood, obtained at week 0. Every receptor here comes from a human donor with alopecia areata.

V gene TRBV27 combines with J gene TRBJ2-6, with no clear D. The V end lost 1 base, the J end lost 4 bases, and 8 bases lay between the germline ends. Germline-derived CDR1 and CDR2 are MNHEY and SMNVEV (reference sequence). CDR3 length: 15 residues. The CDR3 protein is CASSLYSQGANVLTF. CDR3 DNA: TGTGCCAGCAGTTTATACAGCCAGGGGGCCAACGTCCTGACTTTC.

As concerns this clone: Other DNA sequences in the same sample also yield this CDR3. V is TRBV30 and J is TRBJ2-1, with D uncertain. The CDR3 is 12 residues long. Looked up from germline, CDR1 is GTSNPN and CDR2 is SVGIG (reference sequence). Deletions cut 0 bases from V and 7 bases from J, with 7 bases between. The CDR3 sequence is CAWSVLRNEQFF. The CDR3 DNA reads TGTGCCTGGAGTGTTCTCCGGAATGAGCAGTTCTTC.

The V and J genes are TRBV29-1 and TRBJ2-7; 7 bases agree with TRBD1. With 6 bases clipped from V and 3 bases from J, the junction kept 8 bases outside the gene matches. Germline CDR1 reads SQVTM; CDR2 reads ANQGSEA. The CDR3 consists of 13 residues. The CDR3 coding sequence is TGCAGCGTGAGGACAGGATCGGGCTACGAGCAGTACTTC. This codes for CSVRTGSGYEQYF.

The CDR3 sequence is CASSPRQGLHEQYF. DNA for the CDR3: TGTGCCAGCAGCCCCAGACAGGGTTTGCACGAGCAGTACTTC. The chain has TRBV13 and TRBJ2-7; 7 bases match TRBD1. V trimming: 5 bases; J trimming: 5 bases; junction bases outside the gene matches: 9. Germline V CDR1 and CDR2: PRHDT, FYEKMQ (reference sequence). CDR3 size: 14 residues.

Only a few counts were recorded for this clone. This chain joins TRBV4-3 and TRBJ2-7; D gene uncertain. The V end lost 0 bases, the J end lost 1 base, and 4 bases lay between the germline ends. CDR1 LGHNA and CDR2 YSLEER come from the germline V gene. The CDR3 sequence is 13 residues long. The CDR3 nucleotides are TGCGCCAGCAGCCAAGATCAGTCCTACGAGCAGTACTTC. It codes for CASSQDQSYEQYF.

This rearrangement joins TRBV7-8 to TRBJ2-1; TRBD2 is a possible D gene (6 bases). The CDR3 totals 12 residues. The ends were cut back, 5 bases at V and 9 bases at J, with 11 bases in the middle. Germline CDR1 and CDR2: SGHVS and FQNEAQ. CDR3 residues: CASSEQTSEQFF. The CDR3 bases are TGTGCCAGCAGCGAACAGACTAGTGAGCAGTTCTTC.

The sample holds a few counts of this clone. This rearrangement joins TRBV9 to TRBJ2-1; 8 nucleotides align to TRBD2. Trimming at V came to 0 bases and at J to 7 bases, leaving 3 bases not matched to a gene. The CDR3 is 14 amino acids. Germline V gene lookup returns CDR1 SGDLS and CDR2 YYNGEE. DNA of the CDR3: TGTGCCAGCAGCGTAGAGGCTAGCGGGAATGAGCAGTTCTTC. Protein: CASSVEASGNEQFF.

This clone was counted only a few times. The chain combines TRBV29-1 with TRBJ1-1, with 9 bases identical to TRBD1. Unmatched junction bases numbered 11, after V lost 5 bases and J lost 4 bases. CDR1 is SQVTM, CDR2 ANQGSEA, per germline. The CDR3 extends over 15 amino acids. The CDR3 DNA reads as TGCAGCGTTCTCGACAGGGGGAACTCGGGCACTGAAGCTTTCTTT. This gives the protein CSVLDRGNSGTEAFF.

The V call is TRBV29-1, the J call TRBJ1-2; 8 nucleotides line up with TRBD1. Losses at the gene ends were 4 bases for V and 4 bases for J; bases not matched to a gene: 5. Germline CDR1 and CDR2: SQVTM and ANQGSEA. The CDR3 covers 13 residues. This CDR3 is CSVAGGEGYGYTF. The CDR3 coding sequence is TGCAGCGTTGCAGGGGGCGAGGGCTATGGCTACACCTTC.

The chain uses TRBV4-3 and TRBJ1-5; no firm D call. The ends were cut back, 0 bases at V and 2 bases at J, with 5 bases in the middle. Germline CDR1 and CDR2: LGHNA and YSLEER. The CDR3 has 14 residues. Here the CDR3 DNA reads TGCGCCAGCAGCCAAGATAGCGGCAATCAGCCCCAGCATTTT. Its translation: CASSQDSGNQPQHF.

This chain joins TRBV30 and TRBJ2-1; 12 nucleotides align to TRBD2. The CDR3 spans 15 residues. The germline V gene encodes CDR1 GTSNPN and CDR2 SVGIG (reference sequence). V dropped 2 bases and J dropped 8; count of bases not matched to a gene: 7. This CDR3 is CAWSITSGGTDEQFF. In DNA form, the CDR3 reads TGTGCCTGGAGTATTACTAGCGGGGGGACGGATGAGCAGTTCTTC.

This chain connects TRBV6-5 to TRBJ2-6; D gene unclear. The CDR3 is made up of 14 amino acids. Germline V gene lookup returns CDR1 MNHEY and CDR2 SVGAGI. Trimming stripped 3 bases from V and 2 bases from J, with 5 bases between. The CDR3 DNA sequence: TGTGCCAGCAGTTATGAAGCTGGGGCCAACGTCCTGACTTTC. It is translated as CASSYEAGANVLTF.

The chain links TRBV30 to TRBJ1-2; possible D gene TRBD1, 5 bases. The CDR3 runs 12 residues. Germline CDR1 and CDR2: GTSNPN and SVGIG (reference sequence). Trimming shortened V by 3 bases and J by 4 bases, and 9 bases separated the two germline ends. The CDR3 DNA reads as TGTGCCTGGAGGTGGGGGATCTATGGCTACACCTTC. It codes for CAWRWGIYGYTF. The full variable domain, its missing parts supplied by reference TRBV30 and TRBJ1-2, is SQTIHQWPATLVQPVGSPLSLECTVEGTSNPNLYWYRQAAGRGLQLLFYSVGIGQISSEVPQNLSASRPQDRQFILSSKKLLLSDSGFYLCAWRWGIYGYTFGSGTRLTVV.

In this sample, this clone turned up a few times. The rearrangement links TRBV7-8 to TRBJ2-1; D unclear. This CDR3 comprises 14 residues. V was clipped by 1 base and J by 5 bases, with 9 bases between them. Per germline, CDR1 SGHVS and CDR2 FQNEAQ. The CDR3 spells CASSLGTANNEQFF. The CDR3 nucleotides read TGTGCCAGCAGCTTAGGGACCGCCAACAATGAGCAGTTCTTC.

This clone appeared a few times. CDR3 DNA sequence: TGCGCCAGCAGCTTTGACACAGGGGACGAGCAGTACTTC. It yields the protein CASSFDTGDEQYF. The J gene is TRBJ2-7, the V gene TRBV5-1, with 7 bases matching TRBD1. This CDR3 spans 13 amino acids. Losses at the gene ends were 2 bases for V and 5 bases for J; bases not matched to a gene: 4. CDR1 is SGHRS and CDR2 is YFSETQ in the germline V gene.

V usage is TRBV30 and J usage is TRBJ2-7; D remains ambiguous. The germline V and J ends were trimmed by 1 base and 5 bases, with 6 bases remaining between them. The CDR3 consists of 11 residues. The germline V gene has CDR1 GTSNPN and CDR2 SVGIG (reference sequence). The CDR3 DNA reads as TGTGCCTGGAGTGCTAAGCACGAGCAGTACTTC. Its protein is CAWSAKHEQYF.

This clone was picked up a small number of times. The CDR3 bases are TGCGCCAGCAGCTTGGAACGGTTTACTAGCACAGATACGCAGTATTTT. It encodes CASSLERFTSTDTQYF. The chain has TRBV5-1 and TRBJ2-3, with D hard to call. Germline CDR1 SGHRS, CDR2 YFSETQ. With 0 bases removed from V and 0 bases from J, the gap between germline ends came to 11 bases. This CDR3 region has 16 residues.

This clone was seen a handful of times. One junction end does not reproduce the germline sequence, and a read error may be involved. The chain combines TRBV6-6 with TRBJ2-7; maybe TRBD1 (5 bases). The CDR3 totals 12 residues. Germline V gene lookup returns CDR1 MNHNY and CDR2 SVGAGI (reference sequence). The chain's CDR3 is CASSLGQQLGDF. CDR3 DNA: TGTGCCAGCAGCCTCGGACAACAGTTGGGCGACTTC.

V gene TRBV6-1 combines with J gene TRBJ2-7; D ambiguous. The V gene's germline CDR1 is MNHNS and CDR2 SASEGT. The CDR3 covers 14 residues. V lost 4 bases, J lost 2 bases, and 12 bases lay in between. For the CDR3, the DNA is TGTGCCAGCAGTGTAGGAGTTGGGGCCTACGAGCAGTACTTC. Its translation is CASSVGVGAYEQYF.

The CDR3 nucleotides are TGCAGCGACGGGGGATGGGATGAGCAGTTCTTC. Protein: CSDGGWDEQFF. The chain joins TRBV29-1 to TRBJ2-1, with D possibly being TRBD2 (6 bases). The germline V gene has CDR1 SQVTM and CDR2 ANQGSEA. V was cut by 7 bases and J by 8 bases, with 12 bases left in between. There are 11 residues in the CDR3.

This chain connects TRBV19 to TRBJ1-2; D not resolved. Germline V gene sequence: CDR1 LNHDA, CDR2 SQIVND (reference sequence). V lost 11 bases and J lost 7, with 17 bases in between. The CDR3 runs 12 residues. As DNA, the CDR3 is TGTGCCGCCCAAGGAGGGCTGGCTGGCTACACCTTC. Amino acid sequence: CAAQGGLAGYTF.

The chain is built from TRBV15 and TRBJ2-3, with 7 bases fitting TRBD2. V was pared by 5 bases and J by 4 bases, with 9 bases of the junction left unmatched. The CDR3 contains 15 residues. The germline V gene has CDR1 LNHNV and CDR2 YYDKDF (reference sequence). CDR3 sequence: CATSGEGRSPDTQYF. The CDR3 DNA sequence: TGTGCCACCAGCGGGGAGGGGAGGTCCCCAGATACGCAGTATTTT.

The gene calls are TRBV7-6 and TRBJ2-7, with TRBD1 matching over 9 bases. V shed 5 bases and J 10 bases; nucleotides not matched to a gene: 6. Germline CDR1 SGHVS, CDR2 FNYEAQ. The CDR3 loop spans 12 amino acids. Written as DNA, the CDR3 is TGTGCCAGCAGCCCGGGGACAGGGTTACAGTACTTC. It translates to CASSPGTGLQYF.

The rearrangement joins TRBV7-2 to TRBJ1-6; 9 bases fit TRBD1. Germline values: CDR1 SGHTA, CDR2 FQGNSA. The V gene end was trimmed by 4 bases and the J gene end by 8 bases; junction bases not matched to a gene: 15. This CDR3 spans 18 amino acids. In nucleotides, the CDR3 is TGTGCCAGCAGCTCCCGTATCACAGGGGGCGAGGACGATTCACCCCTCCACTTT. It codes for CASSSRITGGEDDSPLHF.

This chain uses TRBV2 with TRBJ2-1; D ambiguous. The CDR3 is 15 residues long. Germline CDR1 reads SNHLY; CDR2 reads FYNNEI. V shed 4 bases and J shed 3 bases, with 13 bases lying between them. The CDR3 here is CASSGGTAVYNEQFF. DNA of the CDR3: TGTGCCAGCAGTGGGGGTACCGCGGTCTACAATGAGCAGTTCTTC.

V and J are TRBV9 and TRBJ2-1, with TRBD2 matching over 14 bases. The CDR3 consists of 19 residues. J was trimmed by 0 bases and V by 4 bases; bases with no gene match: 9. Germline V gene data show CDR1 as SGDLS and CDR2 as YYNGEE. The CDR3 nucleotides are TGTGCCAGCAGCACCTCCGGGACTAGCGGGGGTAGCTCCTACAATGAGCAGTTCTTC. Translating gives CASSTSGTSGGSSYNEQFF.

This clone came up a few times. The gene calls are TRBV2 and TRBJ2-1; D is undetermined. Germline CDR1 reads SNHLY; CDR2 reads FYNNEI. V was trimmed by 6 bases and J by 15 bases, leaving 12 bases between them. The CDR3 consists of 10 residues. CDR3 sequence reads: CASSELGVFF. CDR3 nucleotides: TGTGCCAGCAGCGAATTAGGTGTGTTCTTC.

This chain uses TRBV23-1 with TRBJ2-7, with 7 nucleotides matching TRBD1. TRBV23-1 has ORF status, its function being uncertain. Unmatched junction bases numbered 4, after V lost 6 bases and J lost 5 bases. The CDR3 length is 12 residues. Here the CDR3 reads CASRKGGHEQYF. The CDR3 nucleotides are TGCGCCAGCAGAAAAGGGGGCCACGAGCAGTACTTC.

The chain employs TRBV4-2 and TRBJ2-1, with TRBD1 matching over 9 bases. Trimming took 4 bases from V and 3 from J; bases not matched to a gene: 4. Germline V CDR1 and CDR2: LGHNA, YNFKEQ. The CDR3 covers 15 residues. The DNA for the CDR3 is TGTGCCAGCAGCCCTGGACAGGGGATCTACAATGAGCAGTTCTTC. The encoded protein is CASSPGQGIYNEQFF.

The V gene is TRBV9, the J gene TRBJ2-3; 8 positions agree with TRBD1. The CDR3 is 17 amino acids. Germline lookup yields CDR1 SGDLS and CDR2 YYNGEE. Trimming at V came to 0 bases and at J to 2 bases, leaving 8 bases not matched to a gene. In DNA, the CDR3 is TGTGCCAGCAGCGTAGGTGGGACAGGAGGGGCCACAGATACGCAGTATTTT. Its protein is CASSVGGTGGATDTQYF.

This clone turned up a few times. This sequence joins TRBV7-3 and TRBJ2-3; the D is unclear. Trimming removed 5 bases at V and 3 bases at J, with 12 bases between. Germline V CDR1 and CDR2: SGHTA, FQGTGA. CDR3 length equals 14 residues. For the CDR3, the DNA is TGTGCCAGCAGCGACGTGGCCGGGACAGATACGCAGTATTTT. The encoded protein is CASSDVAGTDTQYF.